Below are 30 T cell receptor beta chains sequenced from a single sample in a study of Tregs in tolerant kidney transplant recipients. Profiling relied on immunoSEQ multiplex PCR, and the TCRdb table lists in-frame clones only, not all of them. The sample has approximately 66,000 clones, 70% to 90% seen once. The starting material was Tregs from blood, obtained before the transplant. These receptors came from a human donor who received a combined kidney and bone marrow transplant.

V and J are TRBV28 and TRBJ1-2; 7 bases fit TRBD1. This CDR3 is 12 amino acids long. Trimming removed 8 bases from V and 6 bases from J; junction bases left unmatched: 6. Germline V gives CDR1 MDHEN, CDR2 SYDVKM. CDR3 bases: TGTGCCAGCCGACAGGGCAGGGATGGCTACACCTTC. Translation gives CASRQGRDGYTF.

The chain uses TRBV7-9 and TRBJ1-2; TRBD1 might be the D (5 bases). The CDR3 contains 12 residues. CDR1 and CDR2 (germline): SEHNR, FQNEAQ (reference sequence). Trimming pared 6 bases from V and 7 bases from J, leaving 12 bases between. This CDR3 is CASSNQGGGYTF. The CDR3 coding sequence is TGTGCCAGCAGTAACCAGGGTGGTGGCTACACCTTC.

The CDR3 sequence: CASSGVAGSYEQYF. The CDR3 DNA follows: TGCGCCAGCAGCGGGGTAGCGGGCTCCTACGAGCAGTACTTC. The chain joins TRBV5-1 to TRBJ2-7; 7 bases match TRBD2. Germline V CDR1 and CDR2: SGHRS, YFSETQ. The CDR3 has 14 amino acids. The trim removed 4 bases at V and 0 bases at J, leaving 4 bases unmatched.

The sample holds one count of this clone. This chain connects TRBV4-3 to TRBJ2-1, with D perhaps matching TRBD1 (6 bases). This CDR3 contains 14 residues. CDR1 and CDR2 (germline): LGHNA, YSLEER. The germline V and J ends were trimmed by 0 bases and 7 bases, with 10 bases remaining between them. The CDR3 spells CASSQEPTGNEQFF. The CDR3 region has the DNA TGCGCCAGCAGCCAAGAGCCCACAGGGAATGAGCAGTTCTTC.

The V call is TRBV5-1, the J call TRBJ2-7; 7 bases are shared with TRBD1. The ends lost 4 bases at V and 4 bases at J; junction bases unmatched: 8. The V gene's germline CDR1 is SGHRS and CDR2 YFSETQ. The CDR3 consists of 14 residues. In DNA, the CDR3 is TGCGCCAGCAGCGCAAACCAACAGGGGTACGAGCAGTACTTC. This encodes CASSANQQGYEQYF.

The chain has TRBV6-5 and TRBJ1-2, with D possibly matching TRBD1 (6 bases). V was clipped by 1 base and J by 7 bases, with 13 bases between them. Germline V CDR1 and CDR2: MNHEY, SVGAGI. The CDR3 extends over 14 amino acids. Written as DNA, the CDR3 is TGTGCCAGCAGTTACTTCGGGGGGGCTGGTGGCTACACCTTC. It codes for CASSYFGGAGGYTF.

The chain has TRBV6-6 and TRBJ1-3; 7 positions match TRBD1. The CDR3 is made up of 14 amino acids. Germline CDR1 and CDR2: MNHNY and SVGAGI (reference sequence). V lost 0 bases to trimming and J lost 8 bases; unmatched junction nucleotides: 4. DNA of the CDR3: TGTGCCAGCAGTTACTCAGGCAGGGGGGACACCATATATTTT. Amino acid sequence: CASSYSGRGDTIYF.

This chain connects TRBV10-3 to TRBJ2-7; 7 nucleotides align to TRBD1. The CDR3 length is 13 residues. Germline assignment: CDR1 ENHRY and CDR2 SYGVKD. After removal of 7 bases from V and 4 bases from J, the junction contained 7 bases not matched to a gene. CDR3 sequence reads: CAITRGQPYEQYF. DNA for the CDR3: TGTGCCATCACAAGGGGACAGCCGTACGAGCAGTACTTC.

This clone was found a few times. The chain recombines TRBV7-9 with TRBJ2-7; D might be TRBD1 (6 bases). Per the germline V gene, CDR1 is SEHNR and CDR2 is FQNEAQ (reference sequence). V was clipped by 5 bases and J by 1 base, with 12 bases between them. The CDR3 is made up of 14 amino acids. The CDR3 DNA is TGTGCCAGCAGCAATTCTGACAGGTCCTACGAGCAGTACTTC. It encodes CASSNSDRSYEQYF.

The CDR3 protein is CASSLDGQYTEAFF. In DNA, the CDR3 is TGTGCCAGCAGCTTAGATGGGCAGTACACTGAAGCTTTCTTT. The chain couples TRBV11-2 to TRBJ1-1, with D uncertain. In germline, CDR1 is SGHAT, CDR2 FQNNGV. The CDR3 loop spans 14 amino acids. Trimming took 0 bases from V and 3 from J, leaving 8 bases between them.

The chain couples TRBV2 to TRBJ1-6; D is perhaps TRBD1 (6 bases). This CDR3 is built from 13 residues. Trimming cost V 7 bases and J 14 bases, with 18 bases left between them. The V gene's germline CDR1 is SNHLY and CDR2 FYNNEI. The CDR3 here is CASMGSPEGALHF. The CDR3, as DNA: TGTGCCAGCATGGGCAGCCCGGAGGGGGCCCTCCACTTT. The full variable domain, in which reference TRBV2 and TRBJ1-6 provide the parts outside the CDR3, is EPEVTQTPSHQVTQMGQEVILRCVPISNHLYFYWYRQILGQKVEFLVSFYNNEISEKSEIFDDQFSVERPDGSNFTLKIRSTKLEDSAMYFCASMGSPEGALHFGNGTRLTVT.

This clone has a single count. This chain connects TRBV6-5 to TRBJ1-6, with 10 bases aligning to TRBD1. The V segment lost 2 bases and the J segment 5 bases; nucleotides outside the gene matches: 3. Germline V gene data show CDR1 as MNHEY and CDR2 as SVGAGI. The length of the CDR3 is 16 residues. CDR3 nucleotide sequence: TGTGCCAGCAGTTACGGGGGACAGGGGCATAATTCACCCCTCCACTTT. As protein: CASSYGGQGHNSPLHF.

The rearrangement links TRBV10-3 to TRBJ1-2; a possible D gene is TRBD1 (6 bases). The CDR3 sequence is 12 residues long. The V gene lost 6 bases and the J gene lost 5 bases, with 10 bases spanning the gap. Looked up from germline, CDR1 is ENHRY and CDR2 is SYGVKD. CDR3 in amino acids: CAIRDSSYGYTF. The DNA for the CDR3 is TGTGCCATCAGGGACAGTTCATATGGCTACACCTTC.

CDR3 residues: CASSTKWTDTQYF. The CDR3 DNA sequence: TGTGCCAGCAGTACAAAATGGACAGATACGCAGTATTTT. The chain employs TRBV2 and TRBJ2-3; D not resolved. CDR3 size: 13 residues. CDR1 SNHLY and CDR2 FYNNEI come from the germline V gene. V was clipped by 5 bases and J by 3 bases, with 9 bases between them. Based on the CDR3 plus reference TRBV2 and TRBJ2-3, the full variable domain is EPEVTQTPSHQVTQMGQEVILRCVPISNHLYFYWYRQILGQKVEFLVSFYNNEISEKSEIFDDQFSVERPDGSNFTLKIRSTKLEDSAMYFCASSTKWTDTQYFGPGTRLTVL.

For this clone: This specimen includes other DNA sequences encoding the same CDR3. The chain has TRBV18 and TRBJ2-3; perhaps TRBD1 as D (5 bases). Per the germline V gene, CDR1 is KGHSH and CDR2 is LQKENI. There are 14 residues in the CDR3. Between the trimmed V and J ends, which lost 4 bases and 6 bases, there was a span of 14 bases. CDR3 sequence reads: CASSRGPPQDTQYF. The CDR3 bases are TGTGCCAGCTCACGGGGCCCTCCCCAGGATACGCAGTATTTT. Looking up the rest from reference TRBV18 and TRBJ2-3 gives the full variable domain: NAGVMQNPRHLVRRRGQEARLRCSPMKGHSHVYWYRQLPEEGLKFMVYLQKENIIDESGMPKERFSAEFPKEGPSILRIQQVVRGDSAAYFCASSRGPPQDTQYFGPGTRLTVL.

The chain links TRBV7-9 to TRBJ1-6; D remains ambiguous. The CDR3 is 11 residues long. The V end lost 1 base, the J end lost 12 bases, and 4 bases lay between the germline ends. CDR1 and CDR2 (germline): SEHNR, FQNEAQ (reference sequence). The CDR3 sequence is CASSLGGPLHF. CDR3 nucleotide sequence: TGTGCCAGCAGCTTAGGGGGACCCCTCCACTTT.

Worth noting for this clone: The germline gene is not matched at one end of the junction; a read error may be the cause. The chain links TRBV30 to TRBJ2-1; 7 bases align to TRBD2. Germline lookup yields CDR1 GTSNPN and CDR2 SVGIG (reference sequence). The CDR3 is made up of 12 amino acids. CDR3 amino acids: CAWSVWGDYSVF. DNA for the CDR3: TGTGCCTGGAGTGTATGGGGGGACTACTCGGTCTTC.

The chain uses TRBV15 and TRBJ2-1; weak D call: TRBD2 (5 bases). CDR1 LNHNV and CDR2 YYDKDF come from the germline V gene (reference sequence). The V gene lost 4 bases and the J gene lost 9 bases, with 10 bases spanning the gap. CDR3 size: 12 residues. The CDR3 DNA reads TGTGCCACCAGCAACATGGAGGCTGAGCAGTTCTTC. It codes for CATSNMEAEQFF.

This clone was found a few times. This chain connects TRBV10-3 to TRBJ2-7, with D perhaps matching TRBD1 (7 bases). This CDR3 spans 14 amino acids. The ends were cut back, 4 bases at V and 4 bases at J, with 14 bases in the middle. The germline V gene encodes CDR1 ENHRY and CDR2 SYGVKD. In DNA form, the CDR3 reads TGTGCCATCAGTGTGGAGGGGGCTGGGTACGAGCAGTACTTC. This translates into CAISVEGAGYEQYF.

V usage is TRBV5-4 and J usage is TRBJ1-1, with TRBD1 as a possible D gene (5 bases). Germline V gives CDR1 SGHNT, CDR2 YYREEE (reference sequence). V shed 0 bases and J shed 3 bases, with 9 bases lying between them. The CDR3 has 14 residues. This chain's CDR3 is CASSLGWGDTEAFF. The CDR3, as DNA: TGTGCCAGCAGCTTGGGGTGGGGGGACACTGAAGCTTTCTTT.

This chain links TRBV5-1 with TRBJ1-1; tentatively, D is TRBD1 (6 bases). The germline V gene encodes CDR1 SGHRS and CDR2 YFSETQ. CDR3 length: 13 amino acids. V lost 4 bases and J 6 bases, leaving 13 bases between the germline ends. In nucleotides, the CDR3 is TGCGCCAGCAGCGTAGGGGGGGGCGCTGAAGCTTTCTTT. It specifies CASSVGGGAEAFF.

The chain is built from TRBV5-5 and TRBJ2-7, with 7 bases aligning to TRBD1. Germline trimming cut 4 bases from V and 3 bases from J; bases unmatched to any gene: 4. The CDR3 spans 13 residues. The germline CDR1 and CDR2 sequences are SGHKS and YYEKEE (reference sequence). Here the CDR3 reads CASSPGTVYEQYF. In nucleotides, the CDR3 is TGTGCCAGCAGCCCCGGGACAGTCTACGAGCAGTACTTC.

V and J are TRBV6-6 and TRBJ2-1, with D perhaps matching TRBD1 (6 bases). This CDR3 has 11 residues. V lost 5 bases to trimming and J lost 10 bases, with 9 bases between them. Germline CDR1 and CDR2: MNHNY and SVGAGI (reference sequence). In nucleotides, the CDR3 is TGTGCCAGCAGTGGGGGCGAAGAGCAGTTCTTC. This translates into CASSGGEEQFF.

The V and J genes are TRBV19 and TRBJ2-2, with 10 positions matching TRBD2. The germline V gene has CDR1 LNHDA and CDR2 SQIVND (reference sequence). This CDR3 contains 15 residues. Trimming took 1 base from V and 4 from J; bases not matched to a gene: 0. The CDR3 DNA sequence: TGTGCCAGTAGTATAGTAGCGGGAGGCACCGGGGAGCTGTTTTTT. Amino acid sequence: CASSIVAGGTGELFF.

The chain joins TRBV7-8 to TRBJ1-5, with D maybe TRBD1 (6 bases). This CDR3 region has 14 residues. V was shortened by 5 bases and J by 10 bases, with 18 bases between the two germline ends. Germline-derived CDR1 and CDR2 are SGHVS and FQNEAQ. The CDR3 spells CASSGTGSRGPQHF. The CDR3 DNA sequence: TGTGCCAGCAGCGGAACAGGGTCCCGGGGTCCCCAGCATTTT.

The chain has TRBV13 and TRBJ1-2, with D tentatively TRBD1 (6 bases). Germline V lookup: CDR1 PRHDT, CDR2 FYEKMQ (reference sequence). This CDR3 spans 16 amino acids. The V and J ends lost 2 bases and 1 base respectively, with 14 bases between them. CDR3 nucleotides: TGTGCCAGCAGCTTACCTCGACAGGACCGTAACTATGGCTACACCTTC. It translates to CASSLPRQDRNYGYTF.

Relative to its sample, this clone is medium-sized. This chain joins TRBV28 and TRBJ1-2; TRBD1 agrees at 9 bases. The CDR3 is 13 amino acids. Per germline, CDR1 MDHEN and CDR2 SYDVKM. Unmatched junction bases numbered 5, after V lost 4 bases and J lost 8 bases. The CDR3 DNA follows: TGTGCCAGCAGTTCCAGGACAGGGGAGGGCTACACCTTC. This sequence encodes CASSSRTGEGYTF.

CDR3 region: CASSYTQGVSEKLFF. For the CDR3, the DNA is TGTGCCAGCAGTTACACACAGGGAGTGAGTGAAAAACTGTTTTTT. The chain has TRBV6-5 and TRBJ1-4; D is perhaps TRBD1 (6 bases). Trimming pared 2 bases from V and 7 bases from J, leaving 14 bases between. The CDR3 contains 15 residues. The germline gives CDR1 MNHEY, CDR2 SVGAGI.

CDR3 in amino acids: CASSVVSGGTEAFF. Written as DNA, the CDR3 is TGTGCCAGCAGCGTAGTTTCGGGGGGCACTGAAGCTTTCTTT. The chain carries TRBV9 and TRBJ1-1, with D possibly matching TRBD1 (5 bases). The CDR3 spans 14 residues. The V gene's germline CDR1 is SGDLS and CDR2 YYNGEE. V lost 0 bases and J 4 bases, leaving 10 bases between the germline ends.

This chain links TRBV4-1 with TRBJ2-7; TRBD1 matches at 8 bases. CDR3 length: 14 amino acids. The ends lost 4 bases at V and 2 bases at J; junction bases unmatched: 4. CDR1 and CDR2 from the germline V gene are MGHRA and YSYEKL. CDR3 sequence: CASSPTGVPYEQYF. CDR3 in DNA: TGCGCCAGCAGCCCGACAGGGGTACCCTACGAGCAGTACTTC.